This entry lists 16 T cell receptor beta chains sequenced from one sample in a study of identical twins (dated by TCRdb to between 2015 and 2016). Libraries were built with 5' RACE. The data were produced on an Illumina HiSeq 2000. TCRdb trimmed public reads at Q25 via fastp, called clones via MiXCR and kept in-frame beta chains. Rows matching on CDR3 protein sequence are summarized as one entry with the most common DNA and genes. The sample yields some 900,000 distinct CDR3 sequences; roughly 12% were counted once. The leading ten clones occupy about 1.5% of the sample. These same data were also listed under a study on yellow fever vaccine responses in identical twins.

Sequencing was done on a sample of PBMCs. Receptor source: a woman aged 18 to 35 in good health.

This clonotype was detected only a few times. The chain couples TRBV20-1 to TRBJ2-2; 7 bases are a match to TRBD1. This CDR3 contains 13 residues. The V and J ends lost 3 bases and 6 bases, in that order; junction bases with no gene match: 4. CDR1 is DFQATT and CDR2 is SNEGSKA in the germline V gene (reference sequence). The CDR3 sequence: CSASLDRAGELFF. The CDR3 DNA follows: TGCAGTGCTAGTCTTGACAGGGCCGGGGAGCTGTTTTTT.

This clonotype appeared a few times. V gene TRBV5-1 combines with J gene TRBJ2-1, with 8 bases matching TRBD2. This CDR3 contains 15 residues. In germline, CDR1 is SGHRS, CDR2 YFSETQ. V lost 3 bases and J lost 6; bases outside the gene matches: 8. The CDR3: CASSSSGSAGNEQFF. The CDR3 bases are TGCGCCAGCAGCTCGAGCGGGAGTGCAGGCAATGAGCAGTTCTTC.

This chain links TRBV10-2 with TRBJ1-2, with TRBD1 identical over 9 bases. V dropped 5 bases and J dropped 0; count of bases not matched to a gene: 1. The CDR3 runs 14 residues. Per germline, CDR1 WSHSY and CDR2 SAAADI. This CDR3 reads CASSWTGANYGYTF. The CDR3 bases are TGCGCCAGCAGTTGGACAGGGGCTAACTATGGCTACACCTTC.

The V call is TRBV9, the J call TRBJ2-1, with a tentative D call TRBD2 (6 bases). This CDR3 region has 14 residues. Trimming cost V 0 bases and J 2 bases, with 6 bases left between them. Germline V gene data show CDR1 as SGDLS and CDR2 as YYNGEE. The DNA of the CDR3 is TGTGCCAGCAGCGTAGGGACTACCTACAATGAGCAGTTCTTC. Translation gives CASSVGTTYNEQFF.

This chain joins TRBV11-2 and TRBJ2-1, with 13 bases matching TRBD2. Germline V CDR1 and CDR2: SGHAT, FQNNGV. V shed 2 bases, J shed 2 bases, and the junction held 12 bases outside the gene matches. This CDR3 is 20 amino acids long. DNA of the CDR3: TGTGCCAGCAGCTTATTGGGCGGGACTAGCGGGACTGGGCCCTACAATGAGCAGTTCTTC. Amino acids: CASSLLGGTSGTGPYNEQFF.

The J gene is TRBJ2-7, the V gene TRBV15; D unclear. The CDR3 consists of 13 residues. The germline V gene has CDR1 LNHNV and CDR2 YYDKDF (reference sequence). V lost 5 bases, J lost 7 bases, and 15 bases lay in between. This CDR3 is CATSAPLFREQYF. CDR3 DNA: TGTGCCACCAGCGCCCCACTGTTTCGAGAGCAGTACTTC. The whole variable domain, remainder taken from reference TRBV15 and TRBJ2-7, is DAMVIQNPRYQVTQFGKPVTLSCSQTLNHNVMYWYQQKSSQAPKLLFHYYDKDFNNEADTPDNFQSRRPNTSFCFLDIRSPGLGDTAMYLCATSAPLFREQYFGPGTRLTVT.

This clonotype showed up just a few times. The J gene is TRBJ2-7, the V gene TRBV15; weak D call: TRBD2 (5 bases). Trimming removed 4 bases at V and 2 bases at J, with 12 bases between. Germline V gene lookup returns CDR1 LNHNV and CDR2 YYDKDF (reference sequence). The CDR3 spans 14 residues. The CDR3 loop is CATSKRALAYEQYF. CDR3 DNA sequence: TGTGCCACCAGCAAGAGGGCGCTGGCCTACGAGCAGTACTTC. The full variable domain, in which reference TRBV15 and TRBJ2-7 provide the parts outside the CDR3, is DAMVIQNPRYQVTQFGKPVTLSCSQTLNHNVMYWYQQKSSQAPKLLFHYYDKDFNNEADTPDNFQSRRPNTSFCFLDIRSPGLGDTAMYLCATSKRALAYEQYFGPGTRLTVT.

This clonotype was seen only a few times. The CDR3 region is CSASEGQFAETQYF. In DNA, the CDR3 is TGCAGTGCTAGCGAGGGGCAGTTTGCAGAGACCCAGTACTTC. The V and J genes are TRBV20-1 and TRBJ2-5, with D perhaps assigned TRBD1 or TRBD2 (5 bases each). CDR3 length: 14 amino acids. V was cut by 3 bases and J by 4 bases, with 15 bases left in between. Germline V gene sequence: CDR1 DFQATT, CDR2 SNEGSKA (reference sequence).

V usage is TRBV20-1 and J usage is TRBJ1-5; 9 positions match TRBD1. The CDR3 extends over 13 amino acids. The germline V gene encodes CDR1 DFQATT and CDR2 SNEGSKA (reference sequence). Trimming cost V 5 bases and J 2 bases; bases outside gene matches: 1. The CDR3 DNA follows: TGCAGTGCTTGGGACAGGGGCAATCAGCCCCAGCATTTT. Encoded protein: CSAWDRGNQPQHF.

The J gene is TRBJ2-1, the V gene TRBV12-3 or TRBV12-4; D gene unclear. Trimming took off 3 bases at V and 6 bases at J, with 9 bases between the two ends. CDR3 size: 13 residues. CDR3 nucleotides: TGTGCCAGCAGTTTTGGAGAGCCCAATGAGCAGTTCTTC. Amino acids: CASSFGEPNEQFF.

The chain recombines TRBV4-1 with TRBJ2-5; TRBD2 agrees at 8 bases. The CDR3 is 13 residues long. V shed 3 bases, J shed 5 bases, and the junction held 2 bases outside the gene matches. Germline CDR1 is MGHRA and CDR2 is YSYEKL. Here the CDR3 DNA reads TGCGCCAGCAGCCAGGGACTAGTGGAGACCCAGTACTTC. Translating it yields CASSQGLVETQYF.

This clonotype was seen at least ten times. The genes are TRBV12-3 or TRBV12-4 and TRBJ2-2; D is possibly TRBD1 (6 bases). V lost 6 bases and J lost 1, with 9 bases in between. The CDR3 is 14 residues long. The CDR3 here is CASSLQGNTGELFF. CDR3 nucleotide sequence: TGTGCCAGCAGCTTACAGGGGAACACCGGGGAGCTGTTTTTT.

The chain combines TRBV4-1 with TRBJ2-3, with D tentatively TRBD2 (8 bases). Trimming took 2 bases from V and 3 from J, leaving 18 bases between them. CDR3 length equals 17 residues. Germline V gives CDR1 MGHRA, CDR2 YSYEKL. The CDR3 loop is CASSQQGGLGATDTQYF. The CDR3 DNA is TGCGCCAGCAGCCAACAGGGGGGACTAGGGGCGACAGATACGCAGTATTTT.

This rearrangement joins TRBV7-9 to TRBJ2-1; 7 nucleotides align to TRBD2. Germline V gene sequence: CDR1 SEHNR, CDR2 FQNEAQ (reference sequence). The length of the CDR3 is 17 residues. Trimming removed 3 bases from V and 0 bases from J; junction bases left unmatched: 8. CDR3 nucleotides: TGTGCCAGCAGCTTCAGGAGACTAGCCGCCTCCTACAATGAGCAGTTCTTC. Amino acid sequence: CASSFRRLAASYNEQFF.

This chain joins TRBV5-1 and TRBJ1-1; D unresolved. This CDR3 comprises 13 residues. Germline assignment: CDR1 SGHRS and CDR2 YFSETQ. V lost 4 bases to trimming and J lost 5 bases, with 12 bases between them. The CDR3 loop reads CASSREGETEAFF. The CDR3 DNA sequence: TGCGCCAGCAGCCGGGAGGGAGAGACTGAAGCTTTCTTT.

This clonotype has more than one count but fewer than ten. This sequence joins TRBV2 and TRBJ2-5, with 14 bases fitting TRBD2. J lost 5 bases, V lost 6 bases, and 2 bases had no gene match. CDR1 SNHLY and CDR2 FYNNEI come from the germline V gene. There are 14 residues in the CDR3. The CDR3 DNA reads TGTGCCAGCAGAAGGACTAGCGGGGGGGAGACCCAGTACTTC. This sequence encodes CASRRTSGGETQYF. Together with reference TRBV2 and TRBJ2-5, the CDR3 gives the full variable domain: EPEVTQTPSHQVTQMGQEVILRCVPISNHLYFYWYRQILGQKVEFLVSFYNNEISEKSEIFDDQFSVERPDGSNFTLKIRSTKLEDSAMYFCASRRTSGGETQYFGPGTRLLVL.